The next 19 T cell receptor beta chains were all read from a single sample in a study of T cells in Graves' hyperthyroidism and ophthalmopathy. What was amplified from RNA transcripts were TCR beta CDR3 regions. HTBI primers were the set used in a first-round RT-PCR of the TCR CDR3. TCRdb fed the multiplex PCR reads into MiXCR, producing one record per CDR3 protein. The sample includes 300,000 to 350,000 distinct CDR3 sequences, over 11% of them seen just once. Sequenced sample: blood. The receptors were gathered from a woman under 40 with Graves' hyperthyroidism.

The chain has TRBV5-1 and TRBJ2-1, with D maybe TRBD2 (6 bases). Germline V CDR1 and CDR2: SGHRS, YFSETQ. V lost 0 bases and J 10 bases, leaving 11 bases between the germline ends. The CDR3 is made up of 13 amino acids. The CDR3 is CASSLGEVFEQFF. The CDR3 nucleotides read TGCGCCAGCAGCTTGGGGGAGGTGTTCGAGCAGTTCTTC.

This clonotype has only a few counts. The chain combines TRBV20-1 with TRBJ2-1; D unclear. Germline CDR1 reads DFQATT; CDR2 reads SNEGSKA (reference sequence). V was pared by 5 bases and J by 0 bases, with 8 bases between. The CDR3 has 13 amino acids. CDR3 in amino acids: CSAPDFSYNEQFF. CDR3 sequence (DNA): TGCAGTGCTCCCGACTTCTCCTACAATGAGCAGTTCTTC.

This rearrangement joins TRBV4-3 to TRBJ2-7; a weak D match, TRBD1 (5 bases). The CDR3 contains 14 residues. V gave up 4 bases and J gave up 2 bases, with 12 bases separating them. CDR1 and CDR2 from the germline V gene are LGHNA and YSLEER. CDR3: CASSPSRGTYEQYF. CDR3 in DNA: TGCGCCAGCAGCCCCTCAAGGGGTACCTACGAGCAGTACTTC.

This clonotype was recorded many times. Here the CDR3 DNA reads TGTGCCAGCAGCTTCGACAGGAGAACCTACGAGCAGTACTTC. It yields the protein CASSFDRRTYEQYF. This rearrangement joins TRBV7-2 to TRBJ2-7; a weak D match, TRBD1 (6 bases). Germline CDR1 is SGHTA and CDR2 is FQGNSA. V was shortened by 3 bases and J by 2 bases, with 11 bases between the two germline ends. CDR3 length: 14 residues.

The chain carries TRBV7-9 and TRBJ1-1; 8 nucleotides match TRBD1. The CDR3 spans 12 residues. Looked up from germline, CDR1 is SEHNR and CDR2 is FQNEAQ (reference sequence). Unmatched junction bases numbered 3, after V lost 3 bases and J lost 9 bases. The CDR3 DNA reads as TGTGCCAGCAGCTTCGGGACAGGACAAGCTTTCTTT. Amino acids: CASSFGTGQAFF.

This clonotype was detected many times. V and J are TRBV30 and TRBJ1-6; TRBD1 agrees at 8 bases. CDR3 size: 13 residues. V trimming: 1 base; J trimming: 9 bases; junction bases outside the gene matches: 2. The germline CDR1 and CDR2 sequences are GTSNPN and SVGIG (reference sequence). This CDR3 reads CAWSEGQASPLHF. The DNA of the CDR3 is TGTGCCTGGAGTGAGGGACAGGCTTCACCCCTCCACTTT.

The chain links TRBV7-6 to TRBJ2-7; 7 positions match TRBD2. CDR3 length equals 16 residues. V was clipped by 0 bases and J by 2 bases; unmatched bases: 7. Germline CDR1 is SGHVS and CDR2 is FNYEAQ. The CDR3: CASSLANPAGAYEQYF. CDR3 sequence (DNA): TGTGCCAGCAGCTTAGCCAACCCGGCGGGAGCCTACGAGCAGTACTTC.

Ten or more counts support this clonotype. The V and J genes are TRBV30 and TRBJ1-1, with D maybe TRBD1 (6 bases). Deletions cut 6 bases from V and 7 bases from J, with 30 bases between. The CDR3 length is 17 residues. Germline lookup yields CDR1 GTSNPN and CDR2 SVGIG (reference sequence). The CDR3 loop reads CACTTGYSFVYFHEAFF. CDR3 bases: TGTGCCTGTACGACAGGATACAGTTTTGTGTATTTTCATGAAGCTTTCTTT.

This clonotype turned up a few times. The rearrangement uses TRBV20-1 and TRBJ1-2; TRBD1 is a possible D gene (5 bases). Germline V CDR1 and CDR2: DFQATT, SNEGSKA (reference sequence). The CDR3 runs to 14 residues. The V end lost 3 bases, the J end lost 8 bases, and 19 bases lay between the germline ends. In nucleotides, the CDR3 is TGCAGTGCTAGCTCACCTCCCCTTTGGGACGGCTACACCTTC. Translated, it gives CSASSPPLWDGYTF.

The rearrangement uses TRBV20-1 and TRBJ1-5; perhaps TRBD1 as D (6 bases). Germline V gene lookup returns CDR1 DFQATT and CDR2 SNEGSKA (reference sequence). Trimming took 0 bases from V and 2 from J, leaving 14 bases between them. This CDR3 is built from 16 residues. The CDR3 nucleotides are TGCAGTGCTAGAGACTTCCCCAGGGGAGGCAATCAGCCCCAGCATTTT. Translating gives CSARDFPRGGNQPQHF.

This clonotype was observed many times. The V and J genes are TRBV13 and TRBJ2-2; TRBD2 is a possible D gene (6 bases). Germline V gene lookup returns CDR1 PRHDT and CDR2 FYEKMQ (reference sequence). The CDR3 runs 14 residues. Trimming pared 6 bases from V and 5 bases from J, leaving 13 bases between. Here the CDR3 reads CASRSEGLTGELFF. In DNA, the CDR3 is TGTGCCAGCAGGTCGGAGGGTTTGACCGGGGAGCTGTTTTTT.

This chain connects TRBV6-1 to TRBJ2-7; D gene ambiguous. This CDR3 is built from 15 residues. The germline gives CDR1 MNHNS, CDR2 SASEGT. Trimming stripped 8 bases from V and 9 bases from J, with 26 bases between. As DNA, the CDR3 is TGTGCCAGCGGACCGCTCTCGGGCCGCGCCCTAGGGCAGTACTTC. The encoded protein is CASGPLSGRALGQYF.

This clonotype was counted at least ten times. The CDR3 region has the DNA TGTGCCAGCAGTATCCGCCAAGGGAGGGCCTGGGACAATGAGCAGTTCTTC. This encodes CASSIRQGRAWDNEQFF. This chain joins TRBV27 and TRBJ2-1; 7 bases are shared with TRBD2. This CDR3 region has 17 residues. The J segment lost 5 bases and the V segment lost 5 bases, leaving 15 bases of the junction unmatched. Germline V lookup: CDR1 MNHEY, CDR2 SMNVEV (reference sequence).

This clonotype was seen ten or more times. The chain employs TRBV12-3 or TRBV12-4 and TRBJ2-2; D ambiguous. CDR3 size: 13 residues. Trimming took 6 bases from V and 1 from J, leaving 6 bases between them. CDR3: CASRKENTGELFF. The DNA of the CDR3 is TGTGCCAGCAGGAAGGAGAACACCGGGGAGCTGTTTTTT.

This clonotype was counted a few times. This chain connects TRBV9 to TRBJ1-3; tentative D call: TRBD1 (6 bases). Germline assignment: CDR1 SGDLS and CDR2 YYNGEE. V was pared by 2 bases and J by 8 bases, with 14 bases between. The CDR3 length is 14 residues. CDR3 in amino acids: CASSVGNPGDTIYF. DNA of the CDR3: TGTGCCAGCAGCGTTGGCAACCCAGGGGACACCATATATTTT.

The chain combines TRBV6-5 with TRBJ2-2; no definite D call. The V end lost 3 bases, the J end lost 8 bases, and 10 bases lay between the germline ends. Germline assignment: CDR1 MNHEY and CDR2 SVGAGI. This CDR3 is 13 amino acids long. CDR3: CASSYYPEGELFF. CDR3 in DNA: TGTGCCAGCAGTTATTATCCCGAGGGGGAGCTGTTTTTT.

In its sample, this clonotype was seen a few times. The genes are TRBV19 and TRBJ2-1; D unclear. V gave up 2 bases and J gave up 8 bases, with 4 bases separating them. The CDR3 length is 11 residues. Germline V gives CDR1 LNHDA, CDR2 SQIVND (reference sequence). The CDR3 bases are TGTGCCAGTAGTATAAACGATGAGCAGTTCTTC. This codes for CASSINDEQFF.

This clonotype has just a few counts. The chain combines TRBV20-1 with TRBJ2-2, with TRBD1 identical over 9 bases. CDR1 and CDR2 (germline): DFQATT, SNEGSKA (reference sequence). The V and J ends lost 0 bases and 0 bases, in that order; junction bases with no gene match: 5. The CDR3 is 17 residues long. The CDR3 sequence: CSAREPTGGANTGELFF. The CDR3 nucleotides are TGCAGTGCTAGAGAGCCCACAGGGGGCGCGAACACCGGGGAGCTGTTTTTT.

This clonotype came up many times. CDR3 residues: CASSQLGQKGYTF. As DNA, the CDR3 is TGTGCCAGCAGCCAATTGGGGCAGAAAGGCTACACCTTC. The V gene is TRBV3-1, the J gene TRBJ1-2; maybe TRBD1 (5 bases). Germline-derived CDR1 and CDR2 are LGHDT and YNNKEL (reference sequence). V was clipped by 2 bases and J by 8 bases, with 12 bases between them. The CDR3 runs to 13 residues.